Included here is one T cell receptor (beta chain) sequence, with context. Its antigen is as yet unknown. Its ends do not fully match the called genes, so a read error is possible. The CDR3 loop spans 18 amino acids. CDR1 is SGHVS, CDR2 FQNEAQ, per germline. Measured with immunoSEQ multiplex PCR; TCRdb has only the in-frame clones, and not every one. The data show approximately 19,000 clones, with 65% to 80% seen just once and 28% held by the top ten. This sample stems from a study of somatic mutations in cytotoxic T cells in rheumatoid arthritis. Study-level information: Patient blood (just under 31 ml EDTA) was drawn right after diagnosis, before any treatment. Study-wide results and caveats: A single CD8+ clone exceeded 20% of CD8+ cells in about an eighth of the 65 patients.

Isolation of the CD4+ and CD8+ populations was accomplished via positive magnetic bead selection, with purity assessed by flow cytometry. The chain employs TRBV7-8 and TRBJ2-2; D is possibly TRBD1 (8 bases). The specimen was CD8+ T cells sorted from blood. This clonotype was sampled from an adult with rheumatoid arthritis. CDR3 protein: CASSSDFYRGRGTGGLFF. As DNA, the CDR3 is TGTGCCAGCAGCTCCGACTTTTACAGGGGGAGGGGTACCGGGGGGCTGTTTTTT.